This T cell receptor beta chain stems from a study of technical replicates of blood from a handful of donors. V shed 6 bases, J shed 0 bases, and the junction held 3 bases outside the gene matches. Germline V gives CDR1 LNHDA, CDR2 SQIVND (reference sequence). This CDR3 spans 15 amino acids. Here immunoSEQ multiplex PCR was the method, and the copy in TCRdb shows in-frame clones only, minus some. Among roughly 100,000 clones listed, 96% were seen once. The chain couples TRBV19 to TRBJ2-3, with 10 bases that match TRBD1. Sequences were obtained from T cells isolated from PBMCs. This receptor was obtained from a human donor in good health. The CDR3 DNA follows: TGTGCCAGTAGCGACAGGGGGCGTAGCACAGATACGCAGTATTTT. Translated, it gives CASSDRGRSTDTQYF. Full variable domain (remainder filled in from reference TRBV19 and TRBJ2-3): DGGITQSPKYLFRKEGQNVTLSCEQNLNHDAMYWYRQDPGQGLRLIYYSQIVNDFQKGDIAEGYSVSREKKESFPLTVTSAQKNPTAFYLCASSDRGRSTDTQYFGPGTRLTVL.